The 24 T cell receptor beta chains below all came from one sample that was sequenced in a study of T cells in localized non-small cell lung cancer. Some clones are missing from TCRdb's copy, which holds only in-frame ones; the method was immunoSEQ multiplex PCR. The table lists approximately 83,000 clones, 88% of them singletons. The sample here was peripheral blood, taken before any cancer treatment. These receptor sequences come from a woman aged 40-70 years with stage I squamous cell lung carcinoma.

As to this clone: Within the sample, other DNA sequences also encode this same CDR3. The V and J genes are TRBV20-1 and TRBJ2-5; D remains ambiguous. Deletions cut 8 bases from V and 5 bases from J, with 9 bases between. Germline V gives CDR1 DFQATT, CDR2 SNEGSKA (reference sequence). The CDR3 consists of 10 residues. In DNA, the CDR3 is TGCAGTACGCTTCGGGAGACCCAGTACTTC. This sequence encodes CSTLRETQYF.

The chain is built from TRBV18 and TRBJ2-2; D is unresolved. CDR3 length equals 16 residues. CDR1 and CDR2 from the germline V gene are KGHSH and LQKENI. Trimming shortened V by 1 base and J by 4 bases, and 13 bases separated the two germline ends. CDR3 amino acids: CASSPRGSGSTGELFF. The CDR3 DNA follows: TGTGCCAGCTCACCACGGGGTTCGGGTAGCACCGGGGAGCTGTTTTTT.

The chain couples TRBV19 to TRBJ1-5, with 9 positions matching TRBD1. This CDR3 contains 15 residues. Germline V gene sequence: CDR1 LNHDA, CDR2 SQIVND (reference sequence). The ends lost 5 bases at V and 1 base at J; junction bases unmatched: 3. CDR3 region: CASSPDRGSNQPQHF. For the CDR3, the DNA is TGTGCCAGTAGTCCGGACAGGGGCAGCAATCAGCCCCAGCATTTT.

The V and J genes are TRBV6-5 and TRBJ1-2, with 7 bases that match TRBD1. Germline CDR1 and CDR2: MNHEY and SVGAGI. Unmatched junction bases numbered 2, after V lost 0 bases and J lost 7 bases. The CDR3 is made up of 13 amino acids. The CDR3 DNA reads as TGTGCCAGCAGTTACTCCACAGGGGCTGGCTACACCTTC. It yields the protein CASSYSTGAGYTF.

This chain uses TRBV28 with TRBJ1-2; the D gene is possibly TRBD1 (6 bases). V was shortened by 5 bases and J by 8 bases, with 15 bases between the two germline ends. The CDR3 has 13 residues. The V gene's germline CDR1 is MDHEN and CDR2 SYDVKM. The CDR3: CASSLQGTEGYTF. The CDR3 DNA reads TGTGCCAGCAGTCTACAGGGAACCGAAGGCTACACCTTC.

The genes are TRBV7-9 and TRBJ1-3, with D maybe TRBD1 (5 bases). Germline CDR1 reads SEHNR; CDR2 reads FQNEAQ (reference sequence). This CDR3 has 17 residues. Trimming took 2 bases from V and 8 from J, leaving 22 bases between them. The CDR3 nucleotides read TGTGCCAGCAGCTTACCCACGTCGGGCAGGGAGTTTCACACCATATATTTT. Translating gives CASSLPTSGREFHTIYF.

The chain recombines TRBV11-2 with TRBJ1-2; TRBD1 is a possible D gene (6 bases). There are 14 residues in the CDR3. V was trimmed by 0 bases and J by 8 bases, leaving 13 bases between them. Germline V CDR1 and CDR2: SGHAT, FQNNGV. The CDR3 loop reads CASSLDWGHEGYTF. Here the CDR3 DNA reads TGTGCCAGCAGCTTAGATTGGGGACATGAGGGCTACACCTTC.

This clone appeared once. The V gene is TRBV2, the J gene TRBJ1-2; the match to TRBD1 covers 9 bases. Germline CDR1 SNHLY, CDR2 FYNNEI. The CDR3 extends over 12 amino acids. Trimming took 3 bases from V and 8 from J; bases not matched to a gene: 1. The DNA of the CDR3 is TGTGCCAGCAGTGAGACAGGGGGAGGCTACACCTTC. Translation gives CASSETGGGYTF. Full variable domain (remainder filled in from reference TRBV2 and TRBJ1-2): EPEVTQTPSHQVTQMGQEVILRCVPISNHLYFYWYRQILGQKVEFLVSFYNNEISEKSEIFDDQFSVERPDGSNFTLKIRSTKLEDSAMYFCASSETGGGYTFGSGTRLTVV.

The chain joins TRBV2 to TRBJ2-7, with D perhaps TRBD1 (5 bases). Trimming left V 8 bases short and J 5 bases short, with 10 bases between. This CDR3 has 11 amino acids. Germline assignment: CDR1 SNHLY and CDR2 FYNNEI. The CDR3 DNA follows: TGTGCCAGCTCCCAGGGAAACGAGCAGTACTTC. This gives the protein CASSQGNEQYF.

The chain uses TRBV19 and TRBJ1-5; the D is unclear. Trimming removed 5 bases at V and 2 bases at J, with 7 bases between. This CDR3 spans 13 amino acids. Per the germline V gene, CDR1 is LNHDA and CDR2 is SQIVND (reference sequence). The CDR3 DNA reads as TGTGCCAGTAGTCGCGGAGGCAATCAGCCCCAGCATTTT. This sequence encodes CASSRGGNQPQHF.

This chain links TRBV5-1 with TRBJ2-7; TRBD1 aligns across 9 bases. J was trimmed by 4 bases and V by 4 bases; bases with no gene match: 6. The germline gives CDR1 SGHRS, CDR2 YFSETQ. The CDR3 spans 14 residues. CDR3 sequence: CASSQSGTGYEQYF. CDR3 bases: TGCGCCAGCAGCCAATCCGGGACAGGGTACGAGCAGTACTTC. Full variable domain (outside the CDR3, taken from reference TRBV5-1 and TRBJ2-7): KAGVTQTPRYLIKTRGQQVTLSCSPISGHRSVSWYQQTPGQGLQFLFEYFSETQRNKGNFPGRFSGRQFSNSRSEMNVSTLELGDSALYLCASSQSGTGYEQYFGPGTRLTVT.

The chain links TRBV4-1 to TRBJ2-2, with unresolved D. Germline CDR1 and CDR2: MGHRA and YSYEKL. Trimming shortened V by 0 bases and J by 6 bases, and 11 bases separated the two germline ends. The CDR3 spans 15 residues. Written as DNA, the CDR3 is TGCGCCAGCAGCCAAGAAAATCTAGTGGCCGGGGAGCTGTTTTTT. Translation: CASSQENLVAGELFF.

This rearrangement joins TRBV2 to TRBJ1-1, with D perhaps TRBD1 (5 bases). Germline CDR1 and CDR2: SNHLY and FYNNEI. The V end was cut by 2 bases, the J end by 5 bases, with 9 bases between. This CDR3 is built from 13 residues. CDR3 sequence: CASSEMGRTEAFF. The CDR3 DNA is TGTGCCAGCAGTGAAATGGGGCGAACTGAAGCTTTCTTT.

The J gene is TRBJ1-4, the V gene TRBV5-4, with 8 nucleotides matching TRBD1. The CDR3 extends over 15 amino acids. V shed 0 bases and J 5 bases; nucleotides not matched to a gene: 3. Germline V gene sequence: CDR1 SGHNT, CDR2 YYREEE (reference sequence). The CDR3 region has the DNA TGTGCCAGCAGCTTGGGGACAGGGTCGAATGAAAAACTGTTTTTT. This codes for CASSLGTGSNEKLFF.

The V call is TRBV5-1, the J call TRBJ2-2; TRBD1 aligns across 9 bases. The CDR3 loop spans 17 amino acids. Per the germline V gene, CDR1 is SGHRS and CDR2 is YFSETQ. The V gene end was trimmed by 4 bases and the J gene end by 1 base; junction bases not matched to a gene: 8. CDR3 protein: CASSVAPGQGNTGELFF. As DNA, the CDR3 is TGCGCCAGCAGCGTGGCTCCGGGACAGGGGAACACCGGGGAGCTGTTTTTT.

The chain couples TRBV12-5 to TRBJ2-5; no clear D. Per germline, CDR1 LGHNT and CDR2 FRNRAP. The V end was cut by 2 bases, the J end by 3 bases, with 4 bases between. The CDR3 is 12 amino acids. CDR3 in DNA: TGTGCTAGTGGTTTGTTGAAAGAGACCCAGTACTTC. Encoded protein: CASGLLKETQYF. The full variable domain, completed using reference TRBV12-5 and TRBJ2-5, is DARVTQTPRHKVTEMGQEVTMRCQPILGHNTVFWYRQTMMQGLELLAYFRNRAPLDDSGMPKDRFSAEMPDATLATLKIQPSEPRDSAVYFCASGLLKETQYFGPGTRLLVL.

The chain couples TRBV5-3 to TRBJ1-3; D unclear. TRBV5-3 is labeled an ORF, and its function is uncertain. There are 14 residues in the CDR3. V lost 2 bases, J lost 2 bases, and 8 bases lay in between. CDR3 region: CARSFSSPGNTIYF. Here the CDR3 DNA reads TGTGCCAGAAGCTTTAGTAGTCCTGGAAACACCATATATTTT.

This CDR3 reads CSVAGRENYGYTF. In nucleotides, the CDR3 is TGCAGCGTTGCGGGCAGGGAGAACTATGGCTACACCTTC. This chain joins TRBV29-1 and TRBJ1-2; D is perhaps TRBD1 (5 bases). Germline CDR1 SQVTM, CDR2 ANQGSEA. There are 13 residues in the CDR3. Trimming removed 4 bases from V and 2 bases from J, with 11 bases in between.

The genes are TRBV27 and TRBJ1-1; D is unresolved. Trimming shortened V by 1 base and J by 4 bases, and 10 bases separated the two germline ends. This CDR3 comprises 14 residues. In germline, CDR1 is MNHEY, CDR2 SMNVEV (reference sequence). The CDR3 DNA follows: TGTGCCAGCAGTTTATACCCGGGGAGCACTGAAGCTTTCTTT. Translating it yields CASSLYPGSTEAFF.

This chain connects TRBV9 to TRBJ1-1; D is uncertain. The CDR3 runs to 14 residues. V lost 0 bases, J lost 1 base, and 7 bases lay in between. In germline, CDR1 is SGDLS, CDR2 YYNGEE. The CDR3, as DNA: TGTGCCAGCAGCGTAGCTGCACAGAACACTGAAGCTTTCTTT. The encoded protein is CASSVAAQNTEAFF. The whole variable domain, remainder taken from reference TRBV9 and TRBJ1-1, is DSGVTQTPKHLITATGQRVTLRCSPRSGDLSVYWYQQSLDQGLQFLIQYYNGEERAKGNILERFSAQQFPDLHSELNLSSLELGDSALYFCASSVAAQNTEAFFGQGTRLTVV.

The V and J genes are TRBV29-1 and TRBJ2-5; 7 nucleotides align to TRBD1. With 4 bases clipped from V and 2 bases from J, the junction kept 1 base outside the gene matches. The CDR3 is made up of 12 amino acids. Per germline, CDR1 SQVTM and CDR2 ANQGSEA. CDR3 in amino acids: CSVGGQQETQYF. The CDR3 nucleotides read TGCAGCGTTGGGGGACAGCAAGAGACCCAGTACTTC.

The V and J genes are TRBV30 and TRBJ2-7; TRBD1 agrees at 7 bases. The germline V gene has CDR1 GTSNPN and CDR2 SVGIG (reference sequence). The junction had 13 bases not matched to a gene; V was cut back by 2 bases and J by 6 bases. The CDR3 loop spans 15 amino acids. The CDR3 nucleotides are TGTGCCTGGAGTACAAGACAGGGACGTACGGGCGAGCAGTACTTC. Amino acids: CAWSTRQGRTGEQYF. Variable domain in full (rest from reference TRBV30 and TRBJ2-7): SQTIHQWPATLVQPVGSPLSLECTVEGTSNPNLYWYRQAAGRGLQLLFYSVGIGQISSEVPQNLSASRPQDRQFILSSKKLLLSDSGFYLCAWSTRQGRTGEQYFGPGTRLTVT.

The chain is built from TRBV27 and TRBJ1-1; possible D gene TRBD1, 6 bases. V was clipped by 0 bases and J by 2 bases, with 13 bases between them. The CDR3 is 16 amino acids. Germline V lookup: CDR1 MNHEY, CDR2 SMNVEV (reference sequence). The DNA of the CDR3 is TGTGCCAGCAGTTTATCATTCGGGACAACAAACACTGAAGCTTTCTTT. Amino acids: CASSLSFGTTNTEAFF.

The chain links TRBV5-4 to TRBJ2-5; D is possibly TRBD1 (6 bases). The ends were cut back, 4 bases at V and 5 bases at J, with 12 bases in the middle. This CDR3 is built from 13 residues. The germline gives CDR1 SGHNT, CDR2 YYREEE (reference sequence). The CDR3 region is CASSTQGFETQYF. The CDR3 DNA reads as TGTGCCAGCAGCACACAGGGTTTCGAGACCCAGTACTTC. Full variable domain (remainder filled in from reference TRBV5-4 and TRBJ2-5): ETGVTQSPTHLIKTRGQQVTLRCSSQSGHNTVSWYQQALGQGPQFIFQYYREEENGRGNFPPRFSGLQFPNYSSELNVNALELDDSALYLCASSTQGFETQYFGPGTRLLVL.